The 22 T cell receptor beta chains reported below all come from one sample, sequenced in a study of regulatory T cells in long-lasting Graves disease. Time point: newly diagnosed GD, antithyroid drugs for less than 3 months. PBMC-extracted RNA yielded the TCR library. For TCR beta, libraries came from iRepertoire HTBI primers and Arm-PCR of CDR3 regions. TCRdb reprocessed the multiplex PCR reads via MiXCR and lists one record per CDR3 protein. The table has 400,000 to 500,000 distinct CDR3 sequences, over 14% seen once; the top ten hold about 8%. The same sample was also used in a study of T cells in Graves' hyperthyroidism and ophthalmopathy.

The sequences come from peripheral blood mononuclear cells (PBMCs), collected at new diagnosis, from a patient treated with antithyroid drugs. These receptors were obtained from a woman between 40 and 55 years old with Graves disease.

There are many counts of this clonotype. The chain combines TRBV30 with TRBJ2-1; no reliable D call. Between the trimmed V and J ends, which lost 1 base and 9 bases, there was a span of 19 bases. The germline V gene has CDR1 GTSNPN and CDR2 SVGIG (reference sequence). This CDR3 has 15 amino acids. CDR3 DNA: TGTGCCTGGAGTGCCCCCTCGGGTGGGTACGTTGAGCAGTTCTTC. Its translation is CAWSAPSGGYVEQFF.

The chain links TRBV20-1 to TRBJ2-1, with 8 bases matching TRBD2. The length of the CDR3 is 16 residues. Germline trimming cut 0 bases from V and 5 bases from J; bases unmatched to any gene: 9. Germline V gives CDR1 DFQATT, CDR2 SNEGSKA (reference sequence). For the CDR3, the DNA is TGCAGTGCTAGAGATGTTAACGGGAGGGTTGACAATGAGCAGTTCTTC. Protein product: CSARDVNGRVDNEQFF.

Ten or more counts support this clonotype. The rearrangement uses TRBV6-5 and TRBJ1-3; TRBD1 might be the D (5 bases). Germline V CDR1 and CDR2: MNHEY, SVGAGI. There are 16 residues in the CDR3. V was trimmed by 4 bases and J by 4 bases, leaving 17 bases between them. The DNA for the CDR3 is TGTGCCAGCAGTTCCGGGGGACTGGGAGGAGGAAACACCATATATTTT. Translation gives CASSSGGLGGGNTIYF.

This clonotype was counted ten times or more. The chain recombines TRBV6-1 with TRBJ2-1, with a tentative D call TRBD1 (6 bases). The germline gives CDR1 MNHNS, CDR2 SASEGT. CDR3 size: 15 residues. V was clipped by 6 bases and J by 1 base, with 13 bases between them. This CDR3 is CASSGGQGSYNEQFF. As DNA, the CDR3 is TGTGCCAGCAGCGGTGGGCAGGGGTCCTACAATGAGCAGTTCTTC.

A note on this clonotype: The CDR3 ends on some other residue instead of the conserved phenylalanine or tryptophan, so this is likely a read error. The genes are TRBV9 and TRBJ2-1; TRBD1 is a possible D gene (6 bases). Germline values: CDR1 SGDLS, CDR2 YYNGEE. This CDR3 has 15 residues. Trimming took off 3 bases at V and 7 bases at J, with 17 bases between the two ends. In nucleotides, the CDR3 is TGTGCCAGCAGCGCGTCCGGGACACTAGGAAATGAGCAGTTCGTC. It codes for CASSASGTLGNEQFV.

This clonotype was detected only a few times. The V gene is TRBV20-1, the J gene TRBJ2-7; 7 bases match TRBD1. Germline assignment: CDR1 DFQATT and CDR2 SNEGSKA (reference sequence). Unmatched junction bases numbered 6, after V lost 5 bases and J lost 2 bases. CDR3 length: 13 amino acids. CDR3 DNA: TGCAGTGCTTCGGGACAGCCTCCCTACGAGCAGTACTTC. Translation: CSASGQPPYEQYF.

The V and J genes are TRBV20-1 and TRBJ1-5; no definite D call. The CDR3 runs to 13 residues. Trimming removed 0 bases from V and 3 bases from J, with 6 bases in between. The V gene's germline CDR1 is DFQATT and CDR2 SNEGSKA (reference sequence). The DNA for the CDR3 is TGCAGTGCTAGAGACTCTGCCAATCAGCCCCAGCATTTT. The encoded protein is CSARDSANQPQHF.

This clonotype appeared a few times. The chain has TRBV19 and TRBJ1-3; tentative D call: TRBD1 (6 bases). This CDR3 has 15 residues. V lost 8 bases to trimming and J lost 3 bases, with 17 bases between them. Germline lookup yields CDR1 LNHDA and CDR2 SQIVND (reference sequence). The DNA of the CDR3 is TGTGCCAGTCGCAAGGGGGGGGCGGATGGAAACACCATATATTTT. Amino acids: CASRKGGADGNTIYF.

The chain recombines TRBV6-2 or TRBV6-3 with TRBJ2-1, with D uncertain. The germline V and J ends were trimmed by 5 bases and 8 bases, with 13 bases remaining between them. The CDR3 is made up of 13 amino acids. Per germline, CDR1 MNHEY and CDR2 SVGEGT. The CDR3 loop reads CASSRVGRDEQFF. In DNA, the CDR3 is TGTGCCAGCAGTCGGGTGGGTAGGGATGAGCAGTTCTTC.

A single count supports this clonotype. The genes are TRBV11-2 and TRBJ2-1; 9 bases agree with TRBD1. The CDR3 spans 16 residues. Germline V CDR1 and CDR2: SGHAT, FQNNGV. Trimming took 5 bases from V and 4 from J; bases not matched to a gene: 9. CDR3 DNA sequence: TGTGCCAGCAGCGCTCCACAGGGGGCTCAATACAATGAGCAGTTCTTC. Protein: CASSAPQGAQYNEQFF.

Ten or more counts support this clonotype. This chain joins TRBV7-8 and TRBJ2-7; D gene uncertain. This CDR3 region has 12 residues. The V end was cut by 0 bases, the J end by 9 bases, with 9 bases between. Germline V lookup: CDR1 SGHVS, CDR2 FQNEAQ. Written as DNA, the CDR3 is TGTGCCAGCAGCTTAGCCATACAGTCGCAGTACTTC. It is translated as CASSLAIQSQYF.

This clonotype has at least ten counts. The chain recombines TRBV5-5 with TRBJ1-6, with TRBD1 identical over 7 bases. Germline CDR1 and CDR2: SGHKS and YYEKEE (reference sequence). The CDR3 loop spans 16 amino acids. The ends lost 3 bases at V and 10 bases at J; junction bases unmatched: 13. CDR3 loop: CASSYRDSTVGSPLHF. The CDR3, as DNA: TGTGCCAGCAGCTACCGGGACAGTACCGTCGGGTCACCCCTCCACTTT.

A few counts support this clonotype. The chain links TRBV28 to TRBJ1-3; D gene uncertain. Germline-derived CDR1 and CDR2 are MDHEN and SYDVKM. This CDR3 spans 12 amino acids. Between the trimmed V and J ends, which lost 5 bases and 9 bases, there was a span of 11 bases. The CDR3 sequence is CASSTRHSTIYF. In DNA, the CDR3 is TGTGCCAGCAGTACCCGACACTCCACCATATATTTT.

This clonotype was counted at least ten times. V gene TRBV28 combines with J gene TRBJ1-1, with TRBD1 identical over 7 bases. In germline, CDR1 is MDHEN, CDR2 SYDVKM. The CDR3 sequence is 13 residues long. The V segment lost 7 bases and the J segment 5 bases; nucleotides outside the gene matches: 7. The CDR3 loop reads CASNRQGGTEAFF. The CDR3 DNA reads as TGTGCCAGCAACCGACAGGGAGGGACTGAAGCTTTCTTT.

This clonotype was seen many times. The chain is built from TRBV30 and TRBJ2-3; no clear D. The CDR3 runs to 13 residues. Deletions cut 0 bases from V and 5 bases from J, with 9 bases between. Germline V lookup: CDR1 GTSNPN, CDR2 SVGIG (reference sequence). This CDR3 is CAWSVNIKDTQYF. The CDR3 bases are TGTGCCTGGAGTGTAAACATTAAAGATACGCAGTATTTT.

The chain carries TRBV6-2 or TRBV6-3 and TRBJ2-2; TRBD2 agrees at 10 bases. The CDR3 has 16 amino acids. V trimming: 6 bases; J trimming: 1 base; junction bases outside the gene matches: 5. Germline CDR1 is MNHEY and CDR2 is SVGEGT. The CDR3 reads CASSQLAGGNTGELFF. The DNA for the CDR3 is TGTGCCAGCAGCCAATTAGCGGGAGGGAACACCGGGGAGCTGTTTTTT.

This clonotype was recorded a few times. A clone one base away is much larger, so this may be a read error. The chain is built from TRBV12-3 or TRBV12-4 and TRBJ2-1; no definite D call. CDR3 length: 14 residues. V was trimmed by 3 bases and J by 2 bases, leaving 8 bases between them. CDR3 amino acids: CASSLQAAYNEQFF. The CDR3 region has the DNA TGTGCCAGCAGTTTGCAGGCCGCCTACAATGAGCAGTTCTTC.

In its sample, this clonotype was seen many times. V gene TRBV7-3 combines with J gene TRBJ2-3; D gene unclear. CDR3 length: 16 residues. Trimming pared 4 bases from V and 4 bases from J, leaving 18 bases between. In germline, CDR1 is SGHTA, CDR2 FQGTGA. The CDR3: CASSSPLGFSPDTQYF. CDR3 in DNA: TGTGCCAGCAGCTCTCCTTTAGGGTTCAGCCCAGATACGCAGTATTTT.

This clonotype was observed at least ten times. The chain carries TRBV30 and TRBJ1-1; D not certain. Trimming stripped 1 base from V and 1 base from J, with 10 bases between. This CDR3 is 14 amino acids long. The germline CDR1 and CDR2 sequences are GTSNPN and SVGIG (reference sequence). CDR3: CAWSATDGNTEAFF. CDR3 DNA: TGTGCCTGGAGTGCCACGGACGGGAACACTGAAGCTTTCTTT.

The V call is TRBV19, the J call TRBJ1-1, with D hard to call. The V and J ends lost 6 bases and 1 base respectively, with 12 bases between them. Germline V gives CDR1 LNHDA, CDR2 SQIVND (reference sequence). CDR3 size: 14 residues. CDR3 DNA: TGTGCCAGTAGCCCTTGGCAGGCGAACACTGAAGCTTTCTTT. As protein: CASSPWQANTEAFF.

This clonotype has just a few counts. The chain recombines TRBV9 with TRBJ2-7; 8 nucleotides line up with TRBD1. CDR3 length: 13 amino acids. Germline V CDR1 and CDR2: SGDLS, YYNGEE. V lost 2 bases, J lost 7 bases, and 5 bases stayed unmatched. The CDR3 is CASSVRQGREQYF. The CDR3 nucleotides read TGTGCCAGCAGCGTCCGACAGGGGAGAGAGCAGTACTTC.

This clonotype was found a few times. The genes are TRBV15 and TRBJ2-1; 12 positions match TRBD1. There are 17 residues in the CDR3. Germline trimming cut 3 bases from V and 3 bases from J; bases unmatched to any gene: 6. Germline V CDR1 and CDR2: LNHNV, YYDKDF (reference sequence). Here the CDR3 DNA reads TGTGCCACCAGCAGGCACCGGGACAGGGGGCTCTACAATGAGCAGTTCTTC. This gives the protein CATSRHRDRGLYNEQFF.